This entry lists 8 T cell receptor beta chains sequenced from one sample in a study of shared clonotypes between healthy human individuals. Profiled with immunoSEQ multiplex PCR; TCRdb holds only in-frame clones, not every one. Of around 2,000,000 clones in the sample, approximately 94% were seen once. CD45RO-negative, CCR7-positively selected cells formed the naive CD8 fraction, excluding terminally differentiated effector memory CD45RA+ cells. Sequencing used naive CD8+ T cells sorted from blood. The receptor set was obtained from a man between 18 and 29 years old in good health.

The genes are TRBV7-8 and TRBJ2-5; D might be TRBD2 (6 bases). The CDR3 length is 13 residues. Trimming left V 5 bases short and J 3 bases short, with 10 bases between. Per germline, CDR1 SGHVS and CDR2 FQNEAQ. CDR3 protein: CASSIGGEETQYF. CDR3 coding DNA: TGTGCCAGCAGCATTGGCGGGGAAGAGACCCAGTACTTC.

DNA of the CDR3: TGTGCCATCAGTGAAACAGGGGCCTACACTGAAGCTTTCTTT. This encodes CAISETGAYTEAFF. The chain is built from TRBV10-3 and TRBJ1-1; TRBD1 matches 7 bases. In germline, CDR1 is ENHRY, CDR2 SYGVKD. V shed 3 bases, J shed 3 bases, and the junction held 4 bases outside the gene matches. The CDR3 totals 14 residues.

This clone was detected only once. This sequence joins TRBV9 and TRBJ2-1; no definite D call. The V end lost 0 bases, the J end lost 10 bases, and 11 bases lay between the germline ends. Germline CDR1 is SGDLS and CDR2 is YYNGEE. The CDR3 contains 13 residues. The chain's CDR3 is CASSVVNSPEQFF. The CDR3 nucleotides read TGTGCCAGCAGCGTAGTTAACTCCCCCGAGCAGTTCTTC. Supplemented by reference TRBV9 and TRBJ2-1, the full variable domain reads DSGVTQTPKHLITATGQRVTLRCSPRSGDLSVYWYQQSLDQGLQFLIQYYNGEERAKGNILERFSAQQFPDLHSELNLSSLELGDSALYFCASSVVNSPEQFFGPGTRLTVL.

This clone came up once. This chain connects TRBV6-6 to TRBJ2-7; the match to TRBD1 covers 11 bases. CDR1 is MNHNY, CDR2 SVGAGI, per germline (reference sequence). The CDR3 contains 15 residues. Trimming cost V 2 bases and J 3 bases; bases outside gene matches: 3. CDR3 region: CASSYGDRGIYEQYF. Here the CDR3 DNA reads TGTGCCAGCAGTTACGGGGACAGGGGGATCTACGAGCAGTACTTC.

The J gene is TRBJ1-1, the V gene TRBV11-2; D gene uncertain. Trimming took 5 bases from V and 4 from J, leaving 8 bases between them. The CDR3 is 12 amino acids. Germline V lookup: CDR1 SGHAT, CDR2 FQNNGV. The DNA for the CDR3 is TGTGCCAGCAGCCCGCTTCGCACTGAAGCTTTCTTT. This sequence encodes CASSPLRTEAFF.

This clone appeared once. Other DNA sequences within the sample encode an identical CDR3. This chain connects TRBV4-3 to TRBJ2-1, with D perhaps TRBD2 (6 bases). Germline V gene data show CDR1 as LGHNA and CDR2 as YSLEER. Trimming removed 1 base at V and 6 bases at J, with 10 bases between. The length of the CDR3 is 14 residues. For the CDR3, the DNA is TGCGCCAGCAGCCAAGTGGAGGGAGTCAATGAGCAGTTCTTC. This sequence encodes CASSQVEGVNEQFF.

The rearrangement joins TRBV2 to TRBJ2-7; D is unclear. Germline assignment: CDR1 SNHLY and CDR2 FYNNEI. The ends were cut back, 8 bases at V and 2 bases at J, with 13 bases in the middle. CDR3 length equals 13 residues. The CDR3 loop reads CASGWGVAYEQYF. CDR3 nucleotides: TGTGCCAGCGGGTGGGGTGTCGCCTACGAGCAGTACTTC.

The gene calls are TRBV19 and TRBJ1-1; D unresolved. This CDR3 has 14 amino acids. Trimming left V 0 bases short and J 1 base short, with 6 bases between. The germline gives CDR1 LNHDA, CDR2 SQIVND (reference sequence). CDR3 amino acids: CASSIDSGNTEAFF. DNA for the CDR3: TGTGCCAGTAGTATAGACAGCGGGAACACTGAAGCTTTCTTT.